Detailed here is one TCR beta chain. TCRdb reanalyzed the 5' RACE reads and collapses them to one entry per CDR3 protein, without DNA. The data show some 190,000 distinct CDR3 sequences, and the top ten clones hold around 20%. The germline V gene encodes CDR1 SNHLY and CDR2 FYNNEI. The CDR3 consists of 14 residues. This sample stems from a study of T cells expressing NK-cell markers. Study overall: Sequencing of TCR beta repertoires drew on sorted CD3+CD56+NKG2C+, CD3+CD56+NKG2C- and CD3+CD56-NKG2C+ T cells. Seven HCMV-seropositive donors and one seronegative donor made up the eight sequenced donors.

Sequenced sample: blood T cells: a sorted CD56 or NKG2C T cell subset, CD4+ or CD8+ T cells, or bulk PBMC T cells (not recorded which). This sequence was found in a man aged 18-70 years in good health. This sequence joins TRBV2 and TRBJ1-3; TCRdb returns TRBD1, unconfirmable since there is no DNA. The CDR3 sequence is CASSWTGPGNTIYF.